This T cell receptor beta chain is drawn from a study of neurological immune-mediated disorders. Sequencing of 15-18 subjects in each run yielded over 170 million TCR-beta sequences. One entry per CDR3 protein, called by TCRdb with MiXCR from the 5' RACE reads. The sample shows roughly 20,000 distinct CDR3 sequences, 12% to 15% of them seen only once. Germline lookup yields CDR1 DFQATT and CDR2 SNEGSKA (reference sequence). The CDR3 is made up of 13 amino acids. V lost 1 base, J lost 9 bases, and 13 bases lay in between. This clonotype was recorded at least ten times. Its antigen is currently unknown. Sorted libraries drew on under 1.2 million CD4+ or CD8+ T cells. Overall study results and limits: None of the CDR3 amino acid sequences found in expanded clones was shared across subjects. This suggests that the TCR-beta repertoires were private in all groups.

What was sequenced was CD4+ T cells from blood. The sequence derives from a woman in her sixties or seventies with HTLV-1-associated myelopathy (HAM/TSP). The chain carries TRBV20-1 and TRBJ2-1; perhaps TRBD2 as D (6 bases). CDR3 region: CSARGLVRGEQFF. DNA of the CDR3: TGCAGTGCTAGAGGACTAGTTAGGGGTGAGCAGTTCTTC.